The rows below give T cell receptor beta chains drawn from one sample of a study of shared clonotypes between healthy human individuals. Clones were read by immunoSEQ multiplex PCR, and TCRdb kept only the in-frame ones, dropping some. The sample carries fewer than 650,000 clones, less than 80% recorded once. Sequences were obtained from PBMCs. The source of these receptors is a woman aged 40 to 50 in good health. Some clones in this sample may be carry-over from other donors' samples. CDR3s include the opening cysteine and the closing phenylalanine or tryptophan. A D gene is named only where the DNA matches it firmly. Only part of the rows carry a size: once, few, many, or a class if the clone is expanded.

d_call	v_call	clone_size	j_call	cdr3_aa	cdr3_nt
TRBD2	TRBV28	NA	TRBJ2-5	CASSYPGLAGARETQYF	TGTGCCAGCAGTTACCCGGGACTAGCGGGAGCTCGCGAGACCCAGTACTTC
NA	TRBV5-5	NA	TRBJ2-7	CASSLAGSNAYEQYF	TGTGCCAGCAGCTTGGCAGGGTCAAACGCCTACGAGCAGTACTTC
NA	TRBV20-1	NA	TRBJ2-4	CSAGPQNIQYF	TGCAGTGCTGGACCACAAAACATTCAGTACTTC
NA	TRBV19	NA	TRBJ1-1	CASSIDLAAEAFF	TGTGCCAGTAGTATAGATCTGGCAGCTGAAGCTTTCTTT
NA	TRBV9	NA	TRBJ2-1	CASYSPNEQFF	TGTGCCAGCTACTCCCCCAATGAGCAGTTCTTC
NA	TRBV5-1	NA	TRBJ1-3	CASPRDSGNTIYF	TGCGCCAGCCCTCGCGACTCTGGAAACACCATATATTTT
TRBD1	TRBV7-9	NA	TRBJ1-1	CASSPRGGVWNTEAFF	TGTGCCAGCAGCCCCAGGGGGGGGGTGTGGAACACTGAAGCTTTCTTT
NA	TRBV9	NA	TRBJ1-1	CASSVEGGLGFF	TGTGCCAGCAGCGTAGAGGGGGGATTGGGTTTCTTT
NA	TRBV7-9	NA	TRBJ1-2	CASSLTGGYTF	TGTGCCAGCAGCTTAACCGGTGGCTACACCTTC
NA	TRBV28	NA	TRBJ2-2	CASSYPLATGELFF	TGTGCCAGCAGTTACCCTCTAGCGACCGGGGAGCTGTTTTTT
TRBD2	TRBV19	NA	TRBJ2-5	CASSPGTSGRGETQYF	TGTGCCAGTAGTCCTGGGACTAGCGGGAGAGGAGAGACCCAGTACTTC
TRBD2	TRBV9	NA	TRBJ2-5	CASSVEWSSGMQETQYF	TGTGCCAGCAGCGTAGAGTGGTCTAGCGGGATGCAAGAGACCCAGTACTTC
TRBD1	TRBV29-1	NA	TRBJ2-5	CSVAGQGTPETQYF	TGCAGCGTGGCGGGACAGGGAACCCCAGAGACCCAGTACTTC
NA	TRBV20-1	NA	TRBJ2-2	CSAKRFGELFF	TGCAGTGCCAAACGCTTCGGGGAGCTGTTTTTT
NA	TRBV5-1	NA	TRBJ2-5	CASKPDSTQETQYF	TGCGCCAGCAAGCCCGACAGCACTCAAGAGACCCAGTACTTC
TRBD1	TRBV28	NA	TRBJ1-2	CASSGGTGGTYGYTF	TGTGCCAGCAGTGGAGGGACAGGGGGCACCTATGGCTACACCTTC
NA	TRBV5-1	NA	TRBJ2-7	CASSDSYEQYF	TGCGCCAGCAGCGACTCCTACGAGCAGTACTTC
NA	TRBV4-1	NA	TRBJ1-4	CASSQQGTNEKLFF	TGCGCCAGCAGCCAACAGGGTACGAATGAAAAACTGTTTTTT
TRBD1	TRBV6-5	many	TRBJ2-2	CASSFRQGAGELFF	TGTGCCAGCAGTTTCAGACAGGGAGCCGGGGAGCTGTTTTTT
NA	TRBV11-2	NA	TRBJ2-7	CASSFSPGDHEQYF	TGTGCCAGCAGCTTCTCGCCGGGGGACCACGAGCAGTACTTC
NA	TRBV20-1	once	TRBJ2-1	CSARGPTEQFF	TGCAGTGCTAGAGGACCCACTGAGCAGTTCTTC
TRBD1	TRBV19	few	TRBJ1-6	CASSMGQLSVNSPLHF	TGTGCCAGTAGTATGGGACAGCTCTCTGTTAATTCACCCCTCCACTTT
NA	TRBV6-6	few	TRBJ2-7	CASSPRGQYEQYF	TGTGCCAGCAGCCCACGCGGACAGTACGAGCAGTACTTC
NA	TRBV10-3	NA	TRBJ1-3	CAISESSVNTIYF	TGTGCCATCAGTGAGTCGAGTGTAAACACCATATATTTT
TRBD2	TRBV11-2	NA	TRBJ2-1	CASSRSGNSYNEQFF	TGTGCCAGCAGCCGCAGCGGGAACTCCTACAATGAGCAGTTCTTC
NA	TRBV30	NA	TRBJ1-5	CAWSPQVHQPQHF	TGTGCCTGGAGTCCACAGGTACATCAGCCCCAGCATTTT
NA	TRBV7-3	NA	TRBJ2-2	CASSLTPPGLQNTGELFF	TGTGCCAGCAGCTTAACCCCTCCGGGACTTCAGAACACCGGGGAGCTGTTTTTT
TRBD2	TRBV30	NA	TRBJ2-3	CAWEGTSGRAEGTDTQYF	TGTGCCTGGGAAGGAACTAGCGGGAGGGCCGAGGGCACAGATACGCAGTATTTT